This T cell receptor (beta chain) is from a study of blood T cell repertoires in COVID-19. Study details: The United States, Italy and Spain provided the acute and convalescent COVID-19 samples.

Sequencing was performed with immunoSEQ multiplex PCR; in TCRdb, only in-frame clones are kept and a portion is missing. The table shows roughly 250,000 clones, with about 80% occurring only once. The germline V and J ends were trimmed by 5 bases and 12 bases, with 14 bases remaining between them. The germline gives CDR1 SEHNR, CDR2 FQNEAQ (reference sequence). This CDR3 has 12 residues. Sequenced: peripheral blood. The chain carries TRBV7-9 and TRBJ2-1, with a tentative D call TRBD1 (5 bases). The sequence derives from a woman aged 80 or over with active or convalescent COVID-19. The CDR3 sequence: CASSPLRVGQFF. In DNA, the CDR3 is TGTGCCAGCAGCCCGCTCAGGGTTGGGCAGTTCTTC. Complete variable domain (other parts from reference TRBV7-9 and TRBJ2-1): DTGVSQNPRHKITKRGQNVTFRCDPISEHNRLYWYRQTLGQGPEFLTYFQNEAQLEKSRLLSDRFSAERPKGSFSTLEIQRTEQGDSAMYLCASSPLRVGQFFGPGTRLTVL.